The source of this T cell receptor beta chain is a study of response to subunit inactivated influenza vaccine. The V gene lost 2 bases and the J gene lost 0 bases, with 14 bases spanning the gap. There are 16 residues in the CDR3. Germline V gene lookup returns CDR1 SGHVS and CDR2 FNYEAQ. Study-level findings and limits: There was a suggestion from the authors that each seasonal influenza vaccination recruits few new T cells.

TCRdb passed the RT-PCR reads through MiXCR, listing each CDR3 protein once. Of 540,000 or so distinct CDR3 sequences listed, 10% to 15% are singletons. This clonotype was recorded a few times. Its matching antigen is unknown. The sequence derives from a man in his fifties or sixties who received an inactivated influenza vaccine. The gene calls are TRBV7-6 and TRBJ2-7, with D unresolved. The sample here was PBMCs from blood, taken 35 to 45 days after vaccination. This CDR3 reads CASSLKTAENSYEQYF. The CDR3 coding sequence is TGTGCCAGCAGCTTAAAAACGGCAGAGAACTCCTACGAGCAGTACTTC.